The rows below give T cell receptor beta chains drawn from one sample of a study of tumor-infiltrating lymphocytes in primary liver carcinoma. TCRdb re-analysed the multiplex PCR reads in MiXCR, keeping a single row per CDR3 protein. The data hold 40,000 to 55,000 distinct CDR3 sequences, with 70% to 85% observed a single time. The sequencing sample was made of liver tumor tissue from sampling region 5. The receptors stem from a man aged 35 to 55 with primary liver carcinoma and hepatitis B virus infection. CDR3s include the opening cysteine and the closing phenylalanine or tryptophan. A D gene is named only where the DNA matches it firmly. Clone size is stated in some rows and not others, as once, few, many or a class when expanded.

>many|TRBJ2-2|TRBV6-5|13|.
TGTGCCAGCAAGCAGCGGTACACCGGGGAGCTGTTTTTT
CASKQRYTGELFF
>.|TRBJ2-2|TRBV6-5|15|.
TGTGCCAGAAGTTACGCAGTGAACGACACCGGGGAGCTGTTTTTT
CARSYAVNDTGELFF
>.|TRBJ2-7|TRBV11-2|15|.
TGTACCAGCAGCTCTACAAGGGGCCGGAGGTACGAGCACTACTTC
CTSSSTRGRRYEHYF
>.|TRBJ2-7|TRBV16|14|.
TGTGCCAGCAGCCCCGGGACTCCCTACTACGAGCATTACTTC
CASSPGTPYYEHYF
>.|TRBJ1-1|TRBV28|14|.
TGTGCCAGCAGTTTAGGCGCGGAGAGGATTGAAGCTTTCTTT
CASSLGAERIEAFF
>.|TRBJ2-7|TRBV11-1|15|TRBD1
TGTGCCAACAGCCTTGGACAGGGAATAATTGGCAAGCAATACTTC
CANSLGQGIIGKQYF
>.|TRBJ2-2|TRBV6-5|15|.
TGTGCCAGGAGTTACGCATTGGACGGCACCGGGGAACTGTTTTTT
CARSYALDGTGELFF
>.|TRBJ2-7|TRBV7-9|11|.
TGTGCCAGCAGCGATGCTTGGGAGCAGTACTTC
CASSDAWEQYF
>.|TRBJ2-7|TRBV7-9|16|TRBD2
TGCGCCAACAGCTTAGGGCTAGCGGCCTCCACCTACGAGCAGTACTTC
CANSLGLAASTYEQYF
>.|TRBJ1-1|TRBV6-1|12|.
TGTGCCAGCAGCCTCACCCTTCCTGGAGCTTTCTTT
CASSLTLPGAFF
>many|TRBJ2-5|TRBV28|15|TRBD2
TGTGCCAGCAGGACCTTACTAGCGGGTAAAGAGACCCAGTACTTC
CASRTLLAGKETQYF
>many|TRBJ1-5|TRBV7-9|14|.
TGTGCCAGCAGCTTAGGGGACATCAATCAGCCCCAGCATTTT
CASSLGDINQPQHF
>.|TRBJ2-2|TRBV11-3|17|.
TGTGCTAGCAGCTTAGTTCAGACGTACCCAGGGACCGGGGAGCTATTTTTT
CASSLVQTYPGTGELFF
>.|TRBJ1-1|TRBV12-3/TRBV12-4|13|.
TGTGCCAGCTGCCCGGACGGGAACACCGAAGCTTTCTTT
CASCPDGNTEAFF
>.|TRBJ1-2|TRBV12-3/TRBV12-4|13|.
TGTGCCAGCACCGCAGGATCCAACTATGGCTACACCTTC
CASTAGSNYGYTF
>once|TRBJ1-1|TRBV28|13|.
TGTACCAGCAGTTCCTCACGCCTAGCTGAAGCTTTCTTT
CTSSSSRLAEAFF
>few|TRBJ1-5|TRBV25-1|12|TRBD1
TGTGCCACCGGGACAGGGGCAGGAGCCCAGCATTTT
CATGTGAGAQHF
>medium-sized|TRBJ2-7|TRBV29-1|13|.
TGCAGCGTTGGAAGCGGTGCGTCCCACGAGCAGTACTTC
CSVGSGASHEQYF
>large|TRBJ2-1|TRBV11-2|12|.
TGTGCCAGCAGCCCGGAGTACAATGAGCAGTTCTTC
CASSPEYNEQFF
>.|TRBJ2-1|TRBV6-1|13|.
TGTGCATGCAGTGAAGATAGAGCGGGTGAGCAGTTCTTC
CACSEDRAGEQFF